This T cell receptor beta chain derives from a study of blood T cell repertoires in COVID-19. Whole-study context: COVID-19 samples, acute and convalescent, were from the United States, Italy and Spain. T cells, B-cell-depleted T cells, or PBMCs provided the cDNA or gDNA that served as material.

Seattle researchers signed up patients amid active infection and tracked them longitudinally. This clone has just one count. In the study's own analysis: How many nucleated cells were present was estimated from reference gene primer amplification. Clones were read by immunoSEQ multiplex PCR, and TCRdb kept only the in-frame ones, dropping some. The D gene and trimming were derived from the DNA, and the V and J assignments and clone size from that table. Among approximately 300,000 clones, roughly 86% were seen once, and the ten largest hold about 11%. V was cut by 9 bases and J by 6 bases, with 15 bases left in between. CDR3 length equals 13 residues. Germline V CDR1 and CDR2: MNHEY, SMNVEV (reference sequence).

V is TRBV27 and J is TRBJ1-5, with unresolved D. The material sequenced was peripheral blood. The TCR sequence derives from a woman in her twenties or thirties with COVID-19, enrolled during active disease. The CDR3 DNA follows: TGTGCCAGTGCTCTCGGGGTAACTCAGCCCCAGCATTTT. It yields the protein CASALGVTQPQHF.